The following is a TCR beta chain sequence with its context. Participants' own reports of clinical history determined their cohort assignment. The sample originates from a study of blood T cell repertoires in COVID-19. Study-wide background: Donors in the United States, Italy and Spain gave samples during acute or convalescent COVID-19.

From germline, CDR1 is SGDLS and CDR2 YYNGEE. The V and J ends lost 2 bases and 12 bases, in that order; junction bases with no gene match: 13. The CDR3 contains 14 residues. In the study's own analysis: Researchers report that nucleated cell counts were estimated from reference gene primer amplification. Using immunoSEQ multiplex PCR, the repertoire was profiled, and TCRdb retains in-frame clones only, with some absent. That table gives V, J and clone size, and the DNA gave D and trimming. The sample includes about 410,000 clones, 90% of them seen just once. The receptor was isolated from a man younger than 35 who had recovered from COVID-19. Material: PBMCs or T cells enriched from blood (not recorded which). This sequence joins TRBV9 and TRBJ1-1; 7 bases map to TRBD1. In DNA, the CDR3 is TGTGCCAGCAGCGTGGGGGGCGGGGTACAGGGGACTTTCTTT. It yields the protein CASSVGGGVQGTFF.